This T cell receptor beta chain was retrieved from a study of cytomegalovirus exposure and HLA in healthy donors. The wider study: From roughly 180 million T cells, an earlier analysis saw 120 million or so unique TCR beta sequences. Findings and caveats of the study: Accurate prediction of HLA-A and HLA-B alleles (for most subjects) was reportedly achieved from TCR beta sequences. The authors assumed roughly uniform sequencing depth across donors for presence/absence analyses. Rare TCR sequences predominated, though certain public TCRs were found in many donors.

As for this clone: Its specificity is not known.

With 2 bases removed from V and 4 bases from J, the gap between germline ends came to 11 bases. The CDR3 loop spans 14 amino acids. Germline CDR1 reads MNHNS; CDR2 reads SASEGT. The PCR made use of 60 Vbeta and 13 Jbeta primers. The protocol was immunoSEQ multiplex PCR, while the TCRdb copy is restricted to in-frame clones and leaves out a portion. The table shows around 150,000 clones, with roughly 80% occurring only once. The sample taken for sequencing was PBMCs. This sequence joins TRBV6-1 and TRBJ1-1, with D perhaps TRBD1 (6 bases). The TCR comes from a female donor in good health and CMV-seronegative. This chain's CDR3 is CASSEHRAGTEAFF. CDR3 DNA sequence: TGTGCCAGCAGTGAACACAGGGCCGGCACTGAAGCTTTCTTT.